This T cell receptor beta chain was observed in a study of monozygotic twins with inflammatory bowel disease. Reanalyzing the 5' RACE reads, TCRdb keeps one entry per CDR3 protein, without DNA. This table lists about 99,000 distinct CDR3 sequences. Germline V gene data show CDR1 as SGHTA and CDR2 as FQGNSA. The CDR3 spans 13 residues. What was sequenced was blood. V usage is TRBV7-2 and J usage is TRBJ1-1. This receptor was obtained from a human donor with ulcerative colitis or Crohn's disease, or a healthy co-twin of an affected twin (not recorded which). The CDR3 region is CASSPDRFTEAFF.